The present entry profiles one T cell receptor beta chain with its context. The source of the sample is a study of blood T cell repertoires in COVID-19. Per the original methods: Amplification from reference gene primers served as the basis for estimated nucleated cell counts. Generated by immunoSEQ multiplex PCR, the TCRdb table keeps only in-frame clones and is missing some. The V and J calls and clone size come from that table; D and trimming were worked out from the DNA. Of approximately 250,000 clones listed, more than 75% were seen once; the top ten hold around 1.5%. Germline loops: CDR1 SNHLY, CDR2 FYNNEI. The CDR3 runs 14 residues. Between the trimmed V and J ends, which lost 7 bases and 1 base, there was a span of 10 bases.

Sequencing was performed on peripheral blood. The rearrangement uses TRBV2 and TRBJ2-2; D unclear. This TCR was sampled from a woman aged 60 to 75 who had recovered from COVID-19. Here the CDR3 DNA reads TGTGCCAGCAAAAGCGTGGAGAACACCGGGGAGCTGTTTTTT. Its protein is CASKSVENTGELFF.